These T cell receptor beta chains were read from a single sample in a study of T cell changes during pregnancy in multiple sclerosis. Sequenced by immunoSEQ multiplex PCR; TCRdb stores in-frame clones only, minus some. The sample carries roughly 39,000 clones, about 90% recorded once. The specimen was CD4+ T cells from peripheral blood mononuclear cells, collected after pregnancy. The receptors stem from a female donor in good health, enrolled as a control in a pregnancy study. CDR3s include the opening cysteine and the closing phenylalanine or tryptophan. The D gene is left open where the match is weak. A clone size is listed for some rows: how often the clone was seen (once, few, many), or a class if it is expanded.

V gene: TRBV7-2
clone size: NA
D gene: NA
J gene: TRBJ1-3
CDR3 DNA: TGTGCCAGCAGCTCCCCTACAGGGTCTGGAAACACCATATATTTT
CDR3 protein: CASSSPTGSGNTIYF

V gene: TRBV5-6
clone size: NA
D gene: NA
J gene: TRBJ2-1
CDR3 DNA: TGTGCCAGCAGCTCCCTCCGGGTCTCCTACAATGAGCAGTTCTTC
CDR3 protein: CASSSLRVSYNEQFF

V gene: TRBV30
clone size: NA
D gene: NA
J gene: TRBJ1-2
CDR3 DNA: TGTGCCTCACACAGGGAAAACTATGGCTACACCTTC
CDR3 protein: CASHRENYGYTF

V gene: TRBV6-1
clone size: few
D gene: TRBD1
J gene: TRBJ2-4
CDR3 DNA: TGTGCCAGCAGTGTAGACAGGGGCGAAAACATTCAGTACTTC
CDR3 protein: CASSVDRGENIQYF

V gene: TRBV7-8
clone size: NA
D gene: NA
J gene: TRBJ2-3
CDR3 DNA: TGTGCCCCCCCGCCTGGCAGGCACACAGATACGCAGTATTTT
CDR3 protein: CAPPPGRHTDTQYF

V gene: TRBV7-2
clone size: NA
D gene: TRBD2
J gene: TRBJ2-7
CDR3 DNA: TGTGCCAGCAGCGCCCGGGGGGGCTCCTACGAGCAGTACTTC
CDR3 protein: CASSARGGSYEQYF

V gene: TRBV6-5
clone size: NA
D gene: NA
J gene: TRBJ1-1
CDR3 DNA: TGTGCCAGCAGTTACTCGGGCGGGGCGGCGAACACTGAAGCTTTCTTT
CDR3 protein: CASSYSGGAANTEAFF

V gene: TRBV15
clone size: NA
D gene: NA
J gene: TRBJ2-7
CDR3 DNA: TGTGCCACCAGCAGAGAGGGCTACTCCTACGAGCAGTACTTC
CDR3 protein: CATSREGYSYEQYF

V gene: TRBV18
clone size: NA
D gene: TRBD2
J gene: TRBJ2-5
CDR3 DNA: TGTGCCAGCTCACCACTAGCGGGAGTGGGTGAGACCCAGTACTTC
CDR3 protein: CASSPLAGVGETQYF

V gene: TRBV11-2
clone size: once
D gene: NA
J gene: TRBJ1-2
CDR3 DNA: TGTGCCAGCAGCAGCGGGGGGGGACTCTATGGCTACACCTTC
CDR3 protein: CASSSGGGLYGYTF

V gene: TRBV27
clone size: NA
D gene: TRBD1
J gene: TRBJ1-2
CDR3 DNA: TGTGCCAGCAGTGCCCAACAGGGGGACCGGACAAATGGCTACACCTTC
CDR3 protein: CASSAQQGDRTNGYTF

V gene: TRBV18
clone size: once
D gene: TRBD1
J gene: TRBJ1-5
CDR3 DNA: TGTGCCAGCTCACCTCTCGGGACAGGAATTCAGCCCCAGCATTTT
CDR3 protein: CASSPLGTGIQPQHF

V gene: TRBV5-1
clone size: NA
D gene: TRBD2
J gene: TRBJ2-3
CDR3 DNA: TGCGCCAGCAGCTCGGCCCTCACTAGCGGTAGCACAGATACGCAGTATTTT
CDR3 protein: CASSSALTSGSTDTQYF

V gene: TRBV30
clone size: NA
D gene: NA
J gene: TRBJ1-6
CDR3 DNA: TGTGCCTGGAGTGGGACAGCCTATAATTCACCCCTCCACTTT
CDR3 protein: CAWSGTAYNSPLHF

V gene: TRBV19
clone size: NA
D gene: TRBD1
J gene: TRBJ1-5
CDR3 DNA: TGTGCCAGTTCGACAGGGTGGGGGAATCAGCCCCAGCATTTT
CDR3 protein: CASSTGWGNQPQHF

V gene: TRBV29-1
clone size: NA
D gene: NA
J gene: TRBJ2-7
CDR3 DNA: TGCAGCGTTGCAAGGGGAAGCTACGAGCAGTACTTC
CDR3 protein: CSVARGSYEQYF

V gene: TRBV4-1
clone size: NA
D gene: NA
J gene: TRBJ2-2
CDR3 DNA: TGCGCCAGCAGCCAAGATGGACTCGCGAGCACCGGGGAGCTGTTTTTT
CDR3 protein: CASSQDGLASTGELFF

V gene: TRBV18
clone size: NA
D gene: NA
J gene: TRBJ2-1
CDR3 DNA: TGTGCCAGCTCACCATGGGCAGGGTCTTACAATGAGCAGTTCTTC
CDR3 protein: CASSPWAGSYNEQFF

V gene: TRBV2
clone size: NA
D gene: TRBD1
J gene: TRBJ1-2
CDR3 DNA: TGTGCCAGTGGCCTGGGACAGGGGATTGGGATGGTCTACACCTTC
CDR3 protein: CASGLGQGIGMVYTF

V gene: TRBV30
clone size: NA
D gene: NA
J gene: TRBJ2-7
CDR3 DNA: TGTGCCTGGAGTCTACCGAGCCACTCCTACGAGCAGTACTTC
CDR3 protein: CAWSLPSHSYEQYF

V gene: TRBV7-2
clone size: NA
D gene: TRBD2
J gene: TRBJ2-1
CDR3 DNA: TGTGCCAGCAGCGCCACTAGCGGGGGCGGTGAGCAGTTCTTC
CDR3 protein: CASSATSGGGEQFF

V gene: TRBV21-1
clone size: NA
D gene: NA
J gene: TRBJ2-7
CDR3 DNA: TGTGCCAGCAGCAAAGAGGGTGGGACAGGGGAATGCGAGCAGTACTTC
CDR3 protein: CASSKEGGTGECEQYF